This T cell receptor (beta chain) was sequenced in a study of vaccination and CD4 T cells after COVID-19. Study in general: Convalescent patients gave post-COVID blood a median about 91 days post-diagnosis, range 35 to 161.

Treatment denoted: roughly ten-day PBMC culture with coronavirus spike peptide pools or control peptides (ViraFEST assay). With more than eight days of culture completed, CD4+ T cells were isolated by negative selection. This CDR3 is 12 amino acids long. Looked up from germline, CDR1 is MNHEY and CDR2 is SVGEGT. Deletions cut 4 bases from V and 3 bases from J, with 7 bases between. The study, taken as a whole, reports: Median SARS-CoV-2-reactive clonotype numbers went up from about 20 to 38, but not significantly. Of the reactive clones in convalescent patients, a median around 83% showed up only post-vaccination.

The Oncomine TCR Beta short-read assay was applied to DNA of cultured CD4+ T cells. TCRdb itself ran the PCR reads through MiXCR, one entry per CDR3 protein. The sample shows some 20,000 distinct CDR3 sequences, 43% of them seen only once. About this clonotype: Its matching antigen is unknown.

The chain joins TRBV6-2 or TRBV6-3 to TRBJ2-7, with D maybe TRBD1 (6 bases). This clonotype was obtained from a human donor who had recovered from COVID-19. This specimen consisted of CD4+ T cells from blood, cultured in vitro, obtained after SARS-CoV-2 vaccination. CDR3 DNA sequence: TGTGCCAGCAGTTCACAGGGCTACGAGCAGTACTTC. Its translation is CASSSQGYEQYF.